The 9 T cell receptor beta chains below all came from one sample that was sequenced in a study of blood T cells in healthy people across ages. It was with a sample-barcoded 5' primer and a J-beta primer mix that a second PCR of roughly 7 to 11 cycles was run. TCRdb itself ran the 5' RACE reads through MiXCR, one entry per CDR3 protein. The data show approximately 700,000 distinct CDR3 sequences, with about 32% seen just once and 15% to 19% held by the top ten. The sequenced sample consisted of blood. All receptors derive from a woman older than 75 in good health.

This clonotype was recorded at least ten times. V is TRBV12-3 or TRBV12-4 and J is TRBJ2-7, with D perhaps assigned TRBD1 or TRBD2 (5 bases each). Trimming left V 4 bases short and J 2 bases short, with 9 bases between. This CDR3 comprises 13 residues. CDR3 in DNA: TGTGCCAGCAGTTCCCGGGGCACCTACGAGCAGTACTTC. Translated: CASSSRGTYEQYF.

This clonotype was counted at least ten times. CDR3 in DNA: TGCGCCAGCAGCTCGGAGGGCTACGAGCAGTACTTC. As protein: CASSSEGYEQYF. The chain links TRBV5-1 to TRBJ2-7; D is perhaps TRBD2 (6 bases). Deletions cut 3 bases from V and 3 bases from J, with 7 bases between. CDR3 length: 12 residues. Per the germline V gene, CDR1 is SGHRS and CDR2 is YFSETQ.

In this sample, this clonotype turned up a few times. This chain uses TRBV6-5 with TRBJ1-1; D possibly corresponds to TRBD1 (6 bases). The CDR3 is made up of 13 amino acids. V lost 9 bases, J lost 3 bases, and 14 bases lay in between. The germline CDR1 and CDR2 sequences are MNHEY and SVGAGI. The CDR3 spells CASRGSGDTEAFF. The CDR3 DNA reads TGTGCCAGTAGGGGGTCCGGGGACACTGAAGCTTTCTTT.

The chain uses TRBV20-1 and TRBJ2-3, with no clear D. Between the trimmed V and J ends, which lost 0 bases and 3 bases, there was a span of 13 bases. Germline V gene lookup returns CDR1 DFQATT and CDR2 SNEGSKA (reference sequence). CDR3 size: 15 residues. The CDR3 protein is CSARDGSVPTDTQYF. DNA of the CDR3: TGCAGTGCTAGAGATGGCTCTGTACCTACAGATACGCAGTATTTT.

This clonotype was detected only a few times. A much larger clonotype is one base distant, so this may be a read error. V gene TRBV6-5 combines with J gene TRBJ2-5; 10 bases match TRBD2. The J segment lost 11 bases and the V segment lost 0 bases, leaving 18 bases of the junction unmatched. Germline V CDR1 and CDR2: MNHEY, SVGAGI. The CDR3 contains 18 residues. The CDR3 is CASSYSGLAGALNNEQYF. In nucleotides, the CDR3 is TGTGCCAGCAGTTACTCGGGGCTAGCGGGGGCCCTTAACAATGAGCAGTACTTC.

Within the sample, this clonotype is large. V gene TRBV7-2 combines with J gene TRBJ2-7; D ambiguous. The germline V and J ends were trimmed by 3 bases and 0 bases, with 15 bases remaining between them. The CDR3 is 16 amino acids. Per the germline V gene, CDR1 is SGHTA and CDR2 is FQGNSA. CDR3 amino acids: CASSLGRSLSSYEQYF. Here the CDR3 DNA reads TGTGCCAGCAGCTTGGGTCGGTCCTTGAGCTCCTACGAGCAGTACTTC.

This clonotype was counted at least ten times. The chain uses TRBV28 and TRBJ1-2; a possible D gene is TRBD1 (5 bases). Trimming shortened V by 6 bases and J by 4 bases, and 9 bases separated the two germline ends. This CDR3 comprises 12 residues. Germline CDR1 MDHEN, CDR2 SYDVKM. CDR3 bases: TGTGCCAGCAGCGACAGTTTCTATGGCTACACCTTC. This gives the protein CASSDSFYGYTF.

This clonotype was seen a handful of times. The V and J genes are TRBV6-6 and TRBJ2-4; D is perhaps TRBD1 (6 bases). Germline V gives CDR1 MNHNY, CDR2 SVGAGI (reference sequence). The CDR3 spans 13 residues. With 8 bases removed from V and 7 bases from J, the gap between germline ends came to 15 bases. DNA of the CDR3: TGTGCCAGCGGGCAGGGGCTCCGGAACATTCAGTACTTC. It encodes CASGQGLRNIQYF.

This clonotype appeared a few times. With a much larger clone just one base away, this may be a read error. The CDR3 spells CSARVTHGATDAQYF. DNA of the CDR3: TGCAGTGCTAGAGTTACCCACGGGGCCACAGATGCGCAGTATTTT. The V and J genes are TRBV20-1 and TRBJ2-3; D assignment may be TRBD1 or TRBD2 (5 bases each). The germline CDR1 and CDR2 sequences are DFQATT and SNEGSKA (reference sequence). The CDR3 is 15 amino acids.